This T cell receptor beta chain was sequenced during a study of blood T cells in healthy people across ages. The authors ran a second PCR of about 6 to 11 cycles using a sample-barcoded 5' primer and a J-beta primer mix. TCRdb passed the 5' RACE reads through MiXCR, listing each CDR3 protein once. The sample yields some 1.4 million distinct CDR3 sequences, approximately 42% seen once. Study-wide findings and caveats: When set beside aged donors, long-lived donors presented more naive CD4+ cells and higher diversity. The lack of PBMC sorting stopped any conclusive naive versus antigen-experienced comparison. Estimated diversity, derived from one million T cells, was regarded as an underestimate.

A word on this clonotype: Its antigen is not known.

What was sequenced was blood. This clonotype originated in a woman between 18 and 29 years old in good health.

CDR3 sequence reads: CSARQGGRNEQFF. CDR3 in DNA: TGCAGTGCAAGACAGGGGGGACGAAATGAGCAGTTCTTC. V gene TRBV20-1 combines with J gene TRBJ2-1, with 9 nucleotides matching TRBD1. Trimming removed 6 bases from V and 7 bases from J; junction bases left unmatched: 7. This CDR3 has 13 residues. The germline CDR1 and CDR2 sequences are DFQATT and SNEGSKA (reference sequence).